This TCR beta chain was sequenced during a study of T-cell reconstitution after alpha-beta-depleted transplantation in children. Regarding the study as a whole: TCRbeta diversity was high at day 60 in some patients (a result of surviving recipient T cells and thymic progenitors).

Details on this clonotype: Its matching antigen is unknown.

It was with unique molecular identifiers that the TCRbeta library was prepared. Each CDR3 protein is one row after TCRdb ran MiXCR on the PCR reads. This table has more than 4,500 distinct CDR3 sequences, approximately 27% appearing once. The CDR3 sequence is 16 residues long. Germline CDR1 and CDR2: SGHRS and YFSETQ. V shed 1 base and J 5 bases; nucleotides not matched to a gene: 7. The sequence derives from a male patient under 10 years old who had a stem cell transplant for acute lymphoblastic leukemia, so the T cells may come from the graft donor. The chain couples TRBV5-1 to TRBJ2-2, with 8 bases lining up with TRBD1. The sequences come from PBMCs, mostly from graft donor cells, collected 60 days after TCRalphabeta/CD19-depleted stem cell transplant. The CDR3 sequence is CASSLYSTGATGELFF. CDR3 coding DNA: TGCGCCAGCAGCTTGTACTCGACAGGGGCGACCGGGGAGCTGTTTTTT.